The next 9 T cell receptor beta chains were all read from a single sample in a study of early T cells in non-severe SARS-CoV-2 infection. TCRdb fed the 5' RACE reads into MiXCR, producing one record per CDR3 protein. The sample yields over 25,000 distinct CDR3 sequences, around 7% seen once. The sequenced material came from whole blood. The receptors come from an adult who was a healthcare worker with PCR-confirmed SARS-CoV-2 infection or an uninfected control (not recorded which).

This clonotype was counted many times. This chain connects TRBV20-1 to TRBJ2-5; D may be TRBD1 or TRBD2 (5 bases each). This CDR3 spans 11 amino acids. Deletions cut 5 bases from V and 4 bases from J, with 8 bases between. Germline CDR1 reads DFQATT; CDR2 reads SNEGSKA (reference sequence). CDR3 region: CSAGDLETQYF. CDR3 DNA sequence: TGCAGTGCTGGGGACCTAGAGACCCAGTACTTC.

CDR3 DNA sequence: TGTGCCAGCAGTGAACAGGGTCCTGAGCAGTTCTTC. Translated: CASSEQGPEQFF. The V gene is TRBV6-1, the J gene TRBJ2-1, with D perhaps TRBD1 (5 bases). Germline CDR1 and CDR2: MNHNS and SASEGT. This CDR3 is built from 12 residues. The ends were cut back, 2 bases at V and 9 bases at J, with 8 bases in the middle.

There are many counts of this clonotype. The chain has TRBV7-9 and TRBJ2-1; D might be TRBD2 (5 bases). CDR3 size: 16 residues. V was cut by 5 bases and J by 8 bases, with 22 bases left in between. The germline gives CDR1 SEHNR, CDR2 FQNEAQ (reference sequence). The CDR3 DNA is TGTGCCAGCAGCCCAGGACTGCTCGGGTCTGCCTATGAGCAGTTCTTC. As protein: CASSPGLLGSAYEQFF.

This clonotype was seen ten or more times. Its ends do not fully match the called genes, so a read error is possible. CDR3 in amino acids: CASSPNFGLAGDGDTQYF. The CDR3 bases are TGTGCTAGCAGTCCAAACTTCGGACTAGCGGGAGATGGAGATACGCAGTATTTT. The J gene is TRBJ2-3, the V gene TRBV7-7; 13 positions match TRBD2. Per germline, CDR1 SSHAT and CDR2 FNYEAQ (reference sequence). This CDR3 is built from 18 residues.

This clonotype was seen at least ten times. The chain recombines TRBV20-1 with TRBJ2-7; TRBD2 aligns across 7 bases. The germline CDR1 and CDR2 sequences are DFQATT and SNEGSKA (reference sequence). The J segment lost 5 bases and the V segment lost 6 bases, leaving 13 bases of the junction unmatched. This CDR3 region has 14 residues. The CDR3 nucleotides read TGCAGTGCCGTAACCGCGGGAGTCTTCAACGAGCAGTACTTC. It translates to CSAVTAGVFNEQYF.

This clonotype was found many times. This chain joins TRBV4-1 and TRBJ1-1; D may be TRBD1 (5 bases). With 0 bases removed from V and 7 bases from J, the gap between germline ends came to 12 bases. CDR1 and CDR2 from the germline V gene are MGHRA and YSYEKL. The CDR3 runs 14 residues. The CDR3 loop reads CASSQEGGDLEAFF. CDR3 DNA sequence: TGCGCCAGCAGCCAAGAAGGAGGGGACCTTGAAGCTTTCTTT.

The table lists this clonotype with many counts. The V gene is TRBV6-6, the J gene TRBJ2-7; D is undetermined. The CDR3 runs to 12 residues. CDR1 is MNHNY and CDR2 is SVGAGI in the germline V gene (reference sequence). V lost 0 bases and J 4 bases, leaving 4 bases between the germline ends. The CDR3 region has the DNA TGTGCCAGCAGTTACTCGACTTACGAGCAGTACTTC. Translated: CASSYSTYEQYF.

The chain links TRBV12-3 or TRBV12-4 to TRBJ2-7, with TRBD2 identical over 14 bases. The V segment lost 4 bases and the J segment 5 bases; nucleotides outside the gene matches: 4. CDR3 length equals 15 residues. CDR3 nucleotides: TGTGCCAGCAGTTACGGGACTAGCGGGAGAAACGAGCAGTACTTC. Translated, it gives CASSYGTSGRNEQYF.

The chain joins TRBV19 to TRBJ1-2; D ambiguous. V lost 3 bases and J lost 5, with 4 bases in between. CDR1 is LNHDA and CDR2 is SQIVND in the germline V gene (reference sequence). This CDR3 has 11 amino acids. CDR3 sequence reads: CASSMQYGYTF. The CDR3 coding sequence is TGTGCCAGTAGTATGCAGTATGGCTACACCTTC.